Here is one TCR beta chain with its context. This sample is part of a study of blood T cell repertoires in COVID-19. Per the germline V gene, CDR1 is SGHRS and CDR2 is YFSETQ. Trimming took 4 bases from V and 3 from J, leaving 13 bases between them. The CDR3 length is 14 residues. The protocol was immunoSEQ multiplex PCR, while the TCRdb copy is restricted to in-frame clones and leaves out a portion. Among about 160,000 clones listed, about 83% were seen once. The source is an elderly woman with acute or convalescent COVID-19. The specimen was peripheral blood. The genes are TRBV5-1 and TRBJ1-2, with D maybe TRBD1 (5 bases). The CDR3 spells CASSDPAGDYGYTF. The CDR3, as DNA: TGCGCCAGCAGCGACCCGGCGGGGGACTATGGCTACACCTTC.